Sequencing of this T cell receptor beta chain was carried out in a study of CD8+ T cells in alopecia areata. This clone showed up just a few times. CDR1 and CDR2 from the germline V gene are LGHNA and YNFKEQ. The V and J ends lost 4 bases and 8 bases, in that order; junction bases with no gene match: 22. The CDR3 extends over 20 amino acids. Investigators isolated RNA and reverse transcribed it into cDNA to act as the sequencing template. Profiled with immunoSEQ multiplex PCR; TCRdb holds only in-frame clones, not every one. The profile shows more than 150,000 clones, approximately 53% of them singletons.

The rearrangement links TRBV4-2 to TRBJ2-1; 11 nucleotides align to TRBD2. The material was CD8+ T cells sorted from blood, obtained at week 0. The clonotype comes from a human donor with alopecia areata. The CDR3 spells CASSPQGGPFPTSGVDEQFF. The DNA of the CDR3 is TGTGCCAGCAGCCCTCAGGGTGGCCCCTTCCCGACTAGCGGGGTTGATGAGCAGTTCTTC.